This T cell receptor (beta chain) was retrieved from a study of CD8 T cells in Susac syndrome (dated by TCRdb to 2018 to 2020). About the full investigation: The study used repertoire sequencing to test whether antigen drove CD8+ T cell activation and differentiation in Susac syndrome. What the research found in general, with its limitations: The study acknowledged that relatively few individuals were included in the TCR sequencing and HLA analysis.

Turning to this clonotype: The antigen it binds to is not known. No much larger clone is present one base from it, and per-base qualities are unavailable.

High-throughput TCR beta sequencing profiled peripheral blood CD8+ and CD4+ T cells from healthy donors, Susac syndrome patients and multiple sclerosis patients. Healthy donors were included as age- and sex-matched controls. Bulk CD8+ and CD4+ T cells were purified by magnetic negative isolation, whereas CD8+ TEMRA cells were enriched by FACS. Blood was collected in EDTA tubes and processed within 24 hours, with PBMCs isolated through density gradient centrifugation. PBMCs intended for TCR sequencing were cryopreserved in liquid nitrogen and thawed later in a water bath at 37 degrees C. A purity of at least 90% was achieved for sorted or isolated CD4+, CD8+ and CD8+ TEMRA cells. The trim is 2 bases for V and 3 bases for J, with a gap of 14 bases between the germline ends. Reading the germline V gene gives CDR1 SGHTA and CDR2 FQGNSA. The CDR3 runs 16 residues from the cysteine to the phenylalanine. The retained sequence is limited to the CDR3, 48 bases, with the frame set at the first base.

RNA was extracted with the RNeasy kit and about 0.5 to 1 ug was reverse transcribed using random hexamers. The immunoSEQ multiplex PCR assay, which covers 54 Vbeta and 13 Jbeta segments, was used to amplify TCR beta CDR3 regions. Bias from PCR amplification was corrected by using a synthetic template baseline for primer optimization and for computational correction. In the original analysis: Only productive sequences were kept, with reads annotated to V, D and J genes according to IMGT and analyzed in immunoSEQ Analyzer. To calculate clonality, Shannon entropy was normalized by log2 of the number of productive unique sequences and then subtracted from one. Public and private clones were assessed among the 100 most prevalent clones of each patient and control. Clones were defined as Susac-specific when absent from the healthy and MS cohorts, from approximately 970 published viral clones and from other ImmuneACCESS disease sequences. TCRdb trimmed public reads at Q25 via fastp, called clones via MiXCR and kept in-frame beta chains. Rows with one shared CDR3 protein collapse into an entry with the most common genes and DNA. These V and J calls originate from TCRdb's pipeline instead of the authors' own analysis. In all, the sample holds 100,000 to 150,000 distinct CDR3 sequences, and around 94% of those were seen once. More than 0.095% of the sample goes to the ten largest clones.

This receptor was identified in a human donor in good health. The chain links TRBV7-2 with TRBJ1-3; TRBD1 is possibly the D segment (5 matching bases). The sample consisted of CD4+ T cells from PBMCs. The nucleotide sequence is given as TGTGCCAGCAGCTTAAGGGACGACTTCCTTGGAAACACCATATATTTT. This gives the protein CASSLRDDFLGNTIYF. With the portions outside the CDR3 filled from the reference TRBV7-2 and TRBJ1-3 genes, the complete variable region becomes GAGVSQSPSNKVTEKGKDVELRCDPISGHTALYWYRQSLGQGLEFLIYFQGNSAPDKSGLPSDRFSAERTGGSVSTLTIQRTQQEDSAVYLCASSLRDDFLGNTIYFGEGSWLTVV.